This TCR beta chain is drawn from a study of spatial heterogeneity in lung cancer. The CDR3 covers 15 residues. V was pared by 3 bases and J by 8 bases, with 4 bases of the junction left unmatched. CDR1 is MNHNS and CDR2 is SASEGT in the germline V gene. This sample's time point: blood at routine non-recurrence follow-up after resection. This clonotype was counted only a few times. Its target is unknown. In the library, each TCR cDNA molecule bore its own unique molecular identifier. TCRdb called the 5' RACE reads again in MiXCR, with one record for every CDR3 protein. The table includes roughly 29,000 distinct CDR3 sequences, over 5% detected once. Overall study findings and caveats: At tumor resection, ubiquitous expanded TCRs were detected in blood more often than later.

This receptor was obtained from a female donor with early-stage non-small cell lung cancer. This specimen was PBMCs, taken at follow-up. V is TRBV6-1 and J is TRBJ1-6; 10 bases agree with TRBD1. CDR3 loop: CASSDDDRGHSPLHF. The CDR3 coding sequence is TGTGCCAGCAGTGATGACGACAGGGGGCATTCACCCCTCCACTTT.